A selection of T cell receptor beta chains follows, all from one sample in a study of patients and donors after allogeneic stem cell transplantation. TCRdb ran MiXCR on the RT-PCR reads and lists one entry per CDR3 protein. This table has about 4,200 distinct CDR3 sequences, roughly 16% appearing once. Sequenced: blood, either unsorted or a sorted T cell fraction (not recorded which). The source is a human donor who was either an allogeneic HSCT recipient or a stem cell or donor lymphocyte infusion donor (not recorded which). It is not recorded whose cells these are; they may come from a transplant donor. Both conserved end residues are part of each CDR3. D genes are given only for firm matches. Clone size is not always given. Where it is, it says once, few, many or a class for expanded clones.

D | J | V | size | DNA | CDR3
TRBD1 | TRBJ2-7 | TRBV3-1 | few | TGTGCCAGCAGCCAAGGGACAGGGGGCTACGAGCAGTACTTC | CASSQGTGGYEQYF
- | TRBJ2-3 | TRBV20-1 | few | TGCAGTGCTAGCAGAGGGGTTCATTATCATACGCAGTATTTT | CSASRGVHYHTQYF
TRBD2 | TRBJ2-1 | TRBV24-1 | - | TGTGCCACCAGTGATCCCCCAGGGCGGGAGAACAATGAGCAGTTCTTC | CATSDPPGRENNEQFF
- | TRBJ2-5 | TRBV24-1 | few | TGTGCCACCAGTGATTTGAGACAGGAAAGGGCACAAGAGACCCAGTACTTC | CATSDLRQERAQETQYF
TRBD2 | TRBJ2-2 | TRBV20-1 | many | TGCAGTGGACTAGCGGGAGGTCGTACCGGGGAGCTGTTTTTT | CSGLAGGRTGELFF
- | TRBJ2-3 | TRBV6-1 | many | TGTGCCAGCAGTGAAGCGCTTCGGGGTACGCAGTATTTT | CASSEALRGTQYF
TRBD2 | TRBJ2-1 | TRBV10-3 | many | TGTGCCACGTCAGCGGGGGGGTCGTACAATGAGCAGTTCTTC | CATSAGGSYNEQFF
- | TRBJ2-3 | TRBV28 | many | TGTGCCAGCAGTTCCCCCACAGATACGCAGTATTTT | CASSSPTDTQYF
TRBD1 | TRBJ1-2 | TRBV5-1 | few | TGCGCCAGCACCAGGACAGGGCGAGGCTACACCTTC | CASTRTGRGYTF
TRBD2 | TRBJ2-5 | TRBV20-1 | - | TGCAGTGCCATGAAGCCCGGACTAGCGGAGGAAGAGACCCAGTACTTC | CSAMKPGLAEEETQYF
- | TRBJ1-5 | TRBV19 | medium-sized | TGTGCCAGTAGTATTCCGGGGAATCAGCCCCAGCATTTT | CASSIPGNQPQHF
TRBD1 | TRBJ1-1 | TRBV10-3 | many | TGTGCCATCAGTGGACAGGGGGTGAACACTGAAGCTTTCTTT | CAISGQGVNTEAFF
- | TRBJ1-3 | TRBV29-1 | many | TGCAGCGTTGCGAGCCCTGGAAACACCATATATTTT | CSVASPGNTIYF
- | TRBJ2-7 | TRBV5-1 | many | TGCGCCAGCAGCAAGTCCGGGACTCCGCCTACCTACGAGCAGTACTTC | CASSKSGTPPTYEQYF
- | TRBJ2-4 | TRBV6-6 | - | TGTGCCAGCAGTTACCCCGGGGGAGTAAACATTCAGTACTTC | CASSYPGGVNIQYF
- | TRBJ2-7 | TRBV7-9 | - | TGTGCCAGCAGCTTATCCCCAGGAGTCAGGGCCTACGAGCAGTACTTC | CASSLSPGVRAYEQYF
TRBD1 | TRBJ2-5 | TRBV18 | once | TGTGCCAGCTCACCTCCCTCAACAGGGGGGGAGACCCAGTACTTC | CASSPPSTGGETQYF
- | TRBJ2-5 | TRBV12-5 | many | TGTGCTAGTGGTTGGGGCCGGGAGACCCAGTACTTC | CASGWGRETQYF
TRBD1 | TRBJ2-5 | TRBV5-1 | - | TGCGCCAGCAGCTTGGCCGGGGACAGCCAAGAGACCCAGTACTTC | CASSLAGDSQETQYF
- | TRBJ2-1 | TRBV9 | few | TGTGCCAGCAGCGTATGGGGGGACAATGAGCAGTTCTTC | CASSVWGDNEQFF
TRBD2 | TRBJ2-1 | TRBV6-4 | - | TGTGCCAGCAGGGCACTAGCGGGGCTGACCTACAATGAGCAGTTCTTC | CASRALAGLTYNEQFF
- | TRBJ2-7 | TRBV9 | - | TGTGCCAGCAGCGTAGACAGCGGCAACTACGAGCAGTACTTC | CASSVDSGNYEQYF
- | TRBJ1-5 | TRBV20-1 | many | TGCAGTGCTGGGAGGATGGGACAAATTCATCAGCCCCAGCATTTT | CSAGRMGQIHQPQHF
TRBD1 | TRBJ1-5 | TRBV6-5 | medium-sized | TGTGCCAGCAGTTATTCGAACCAAGGACAGGGAACCCAGCATTTT | CASSYSNQGQGTQHF
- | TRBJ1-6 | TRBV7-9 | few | TGTGCCAGCAGCTTTGGGGCAGGGTTTTCACCCCTCCACTTT | CASSFGAGFSPLHF
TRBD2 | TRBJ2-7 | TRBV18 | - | TGTGCCAGCTCACCACCGTTAGTAGCGGGGCAGTACTTC | CASSPPLVAGQYF
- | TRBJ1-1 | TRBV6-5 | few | TGTGCCAGCAGTTACTCGGGGCTGAACACTGAAGCTTTCTTT | CASSYSGLNTEAFF
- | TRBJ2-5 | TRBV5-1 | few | TGCGCCAGCAGCCACCGGGACGGGTTATCGACCCAGTACTTC | CASSHRDGLSTQYF
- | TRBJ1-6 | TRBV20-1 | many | TGCAGTGTTAAAACTCCGGGACGAAATTCACCCCTCCACTTT | CSVKTPGRNSPLHF
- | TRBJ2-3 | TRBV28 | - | TGTGCCAGCAGTCCCTCGTGGGATACGCAGTATTTT | CASSPSWDTQYF
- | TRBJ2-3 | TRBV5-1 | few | TGCGCCAGCAGCATACTTCCAGGCCGCACAGATACGCAGTATTTT | CASSILPGRTDTQYF
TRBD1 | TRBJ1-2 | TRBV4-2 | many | TGTGCCAGCAGCCACCCGCCGGACAGGAACTATGGCTACACCTTC | CASSHPPDRNYGYTF
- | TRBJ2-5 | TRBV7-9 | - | TGTGCCAGCAGCTTACAGGGGAGAGAGACCCAGTACTTC | CASSLQGRETQYF
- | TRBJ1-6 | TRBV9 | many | TGTGCCAGCAGCGTAGGGGTAGGGAGGGAATCACCCCTCCACTTT | CASSVGVGRESPLHF
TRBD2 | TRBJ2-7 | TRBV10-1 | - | TGCGCCAGCAGTGAGGACCCTAGCGGGCCCCCCCCCTACGAGCAGTACTTC | CASSEDPSGPPPYEQYF
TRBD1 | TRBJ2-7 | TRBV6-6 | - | TGTGCCAGCAGTTATGTCGACAGGGGTGGCGAGCAGTACTTC | CASSYVDRGGEQYF
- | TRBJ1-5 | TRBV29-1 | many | TGCAGCGTTGAAGGTACAGGGAATCAGCCCCAGCATTTT | CSVEGTGNQPQHF
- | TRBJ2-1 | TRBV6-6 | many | TGTGCCAGCAGTTCCAACCGCTTGGGACTGTCCTACAATGAGCAGTTCTTC | CASSSNRLGLSYNEQFF
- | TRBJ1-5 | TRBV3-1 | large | TGTGCCAGCAGCCAAGAACAGCTCTCCCCCCAGCATTTT | CASSQEQLSPQHF
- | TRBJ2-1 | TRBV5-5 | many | TGTGCCAGCAGCGCCTTTTGGATGAGGGACGATGAGCAGTTCTTC | CASSAFWMRDDEQFF
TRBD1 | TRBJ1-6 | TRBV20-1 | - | TGCAGTGCGAGGACAGGGGTGGATTCACCCCTCCACTTT | CSARTGVDSPLHF
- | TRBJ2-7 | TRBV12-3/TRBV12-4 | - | TGTGCCAGCAGTTTGTCTACCGGTTCTTACGAGCAGTACTTC | CASSLSTGSYEQYF
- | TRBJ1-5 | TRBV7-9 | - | TGTGCCAGCAGCCTTGTGAGCTATCAGCCCCAGCATTTT | CASSLVSYQPQHF
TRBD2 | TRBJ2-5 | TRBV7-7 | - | TGTGCCAGCAGCTTAGAGGCTAGCGGGTGGGAGACCCAGTACTTC | CASSLEASGWETQYF
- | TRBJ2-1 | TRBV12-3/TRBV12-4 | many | TGTGCCAGCAGCTCCACTTTAAGGAGGTACAATGAGCAGTTCTTC | CASSSTLRRYNEQFF
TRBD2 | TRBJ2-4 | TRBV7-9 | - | TGTGCCAGCAGCTTAGCCCTCTCAGCGGGACTCGCCAAAAACATTCAGTACTTC | CASSLALSAGLAKNIQYF
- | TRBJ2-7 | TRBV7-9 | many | TGTGCCAGCGGATTTAGCGGTTACGAGCAGTACTTC | CASGFSGYEQYF
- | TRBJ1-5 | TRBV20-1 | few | TGCAGTGCCCGAAGGGGCAGGGGAAGTCAGCCCCAGCATTTT | CSARRGRGSQPQHF
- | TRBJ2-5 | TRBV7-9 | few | TGTGCCAGCACCTTAAGAGGAGAGACCCAGTACTTC | CASTLRGETQYF
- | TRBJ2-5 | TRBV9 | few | TGTGCCAGCAGCGTGCCGGACAGTCAAGAGACCCAGTACTTC | CASSVPDSQETQYF
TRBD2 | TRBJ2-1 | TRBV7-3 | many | TGTGCCAGCAGCACTAGCGGGATGGGCTACAATGAGCAGTTCTTC | CASSTSGMGYNEQFF
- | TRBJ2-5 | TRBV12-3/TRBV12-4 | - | TGTGCCAGCAGGGGGTCTAGCCGGGAGACCCAGTACTTC | CASRGSSRETQYF
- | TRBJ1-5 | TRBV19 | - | TGTGCCAGTAGTATAAATTGGGGAAGCAATCAGCCCCAGCATTTT | CASSINWGSNQPQHF
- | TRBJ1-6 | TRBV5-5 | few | TGTGCCAGCAGCTCCTACAGGGTCGATTCACCCCTCCACTTT | CASSSYRVDSPLHF
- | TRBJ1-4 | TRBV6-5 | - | TGTGCCAGCAGTTACTTTCGAGGGGTAGGATATGAAAAACTGTTTTTT | CASSYFRGVGYEKLFF